These 5 T cell receptor beta chains were sequenced from one sample in a study of blood T cell repertoires in COVID-19. The data were produced by immunoSEQ multiplex PCR, yet TCRdb's version contains in-frame clones alone and is incomplete. In the table there are roughly 80,000 clones, about 88% of which are singletons. The sequencing sample was made of peripheral blood. The receptors were gathered from a human donor in a cohort sampled during active COVID-19.

This clone has just one count. This chain links TRBV3-1 (or the pseudogene TRBV3-2) with TRBJ2-1, with 7 bases that match TRBD1. V was clipped by 1 base and J by 6 bases; unmatched bases: 6. The CDR3 covers 15 residues. Germline V CDR1 and CDR2: LGHDT, YNNKEL (reference sequence). The CDR3 is CASSQGGGDRNEQFF. The CDR3 nucleotides read TGTGCCAGCAGCCAAGGAGGGGGCGACCGCAATGAGCAGTTCTTC.

About this clone: Different DNA sequences within this sample yield the same CDR3. This chain links TRBV12-3 or TRBV12-4 with TRBJ2-3, with D perhaps matching TRBD2 (5 bases). The CDR3 has 12 amino acids. V lost 6 bases to trimming and J lost 5 bases, with 9 bases between them. As DNA, the CDR3 is TGTGCCAGCAGCCGCGGAGGAGATACGCAGTATTTT. Translated, it gives CASSRGGDTQYF.

The V gene is TRBV3-1 (or the pseudogene TRBV3-2), the J gene TRBJ2-7; 8 bases are shared with TRBD1. This CDR3 region has 15 residues. The germline V gene has CDR1 LGHDT and CDR2 YNNKEL (reference sequence). Germline trimming cut 0 bases from V and 5 bases from J; bases unmatched to any gene: 6. The CDR3: CASSQDRQGTNEQYF. CDR3 coding DNA: TGTGCCAGCAGCCAAGACCGACAGGGGACGAACGAGCAGTACTTC.

The rearrangement uses TRBV30 and TRBJ1-4; D might be TRBD1 (5 bases). CDR1 and CDR2 from the germline V gene are GTSNPN and SVGIG (reference sequence). This CDR3 region has 13 residues. Trimming pared 5 bases from V and 7 bases from J, leaving 14 bases between. In nucleotides, the CDR3 is TGTGCCTGGTCAGGTGGGGGGGGTGAAAAACTGTTTTTT. This sequence encodes CAWSGGGGEKLFF.

The table lists this clone with a count of one. The chain is built from TRBV5-4 and TRBJ2-7; D perhaps matches TRBD2 (6 bases). This CDR3 has 15 amino acids. Looked up from germline, CDR1 is SGHNT and CDR2 is YYREEE (reference sequence). With 2 bases removed from V and 6 bases from J, the gap between germline ends came to 18 bases. The CDR3 nucleotides read TGTGCCAGCAGCTTTGGGACTGGCGCCGGGGGCGAGCAGTACTTC. It encodes CASSFGTGAGGEQYF.